Listed below are T cell receptor beta chains from one sample, sequenced in a study of cytomegalovirus exposure and HLA in healthy donors. TCRdb's copy holds only in-frame clones and misses some; the assay was immunoSEQ multiplex PCR. The sample has roughly 250,000 clones; 84% are singletons. The material sequenced was PBMCs. These receptors were taken from a woman in her forties in good health and CMV-seropositive. Each CDR3 is given without its conserved first and last residue.

j_gene: TRBJ2-5
v_gene: TRBV19
CDR3aa: ASTPGRNQETQY

j_gene: TRBJ2-2
v_gene: TRBV7-3
CDR3aa: ASSSARTSGTNTGELF

j_gene: TRBJ2-2
v_gene: TRBV5-1
CDR3aa: ASSALAGGGELF

j_gene: TRBJ1-2
v_gene: TRBV7-9
CDR3aa: ASNGGSYGYT

j_gene: TRBJ2-5
v_gene: TRBV30
CDR3aa: AWSVWLAGVETQY

j_gene: TRBJ2-2
v_gene: TRBV7-9
CDR3aa: ASSKGLGLNTGELF

j_gene: TRBJ2-3
v_gene: TRBV30
CDR3aa: AWSVPLAVTDTQY

j_gene: TRBJ1-1
v_gene: TRBV29-1
CDR3aa: SVSTMNTEAF

j_gene: TRBJ2-7
v_gene: TRBV19
CDR3aa: ASSIIHEEGPEQY

j_gene: TRBJ1-3
v_gene: TRBV9
CDR3aa: ASSVGGLREAGNTIY

j_gene: TRBJ1-2
v_gene: TRBV30
CDR3aa: AWRGPDFPGYT

j_gene: TRBJ2-5
v_gene: TRBV7-2
CDR3aa: ASSFRVGEETQY

j_gene: TRBJ2-5
v_gene: TRBV30
CDR3aa: AWNSWKGDPETQY

j_gene: TRBJ1-1
v_gene: TRBV2
CDR3aa: ASSLDSLAEAF

j_gene: TRBJ2-1
v_gene: TRBV7-3
CDR3aa: ASSPSGVNEQF

j_gene: TRBJ2-5
v_gene: TRBV7-2
CDR3aa: ASSLAGQGRAQY

j_gene: TRBJ2-7
v_gene: TRBV18
CDR3aa: ASSPLAGVGEQY

j_gene: TRBJ2-7
v_gene: TRBV9
CDR3aa: ASSVGGDPSYEQY

j_gene: TRBJ2-3
v_gene: TRBV15
CDR3aa: ATSRNEDIYTQY